This T cell receptor (beta chain) was sequenced for a study of human T cells and chemical hapten exposure. Overall study context: Sensitization involved placing 2% DPC onto a roughly 2 cm by roughly 2 cm region of upper inner arm skin.

CDR3 length: 12 residues. The V gene's germline CDR1 is DFQATT and CDR2 SNEGSKA (reference sequence). The V end was cut by 6 bases, the J end by 6 bases, with 15 bases between. The sample's time point: patch test 1, 2 weeks after DPC sensitization. The treatment: therapeutic diphenylcyclopropenone sensitization with weekly scalp DPC. Unseparated into fractions, whole blood served as the source from which total RNA was extracted. Blood sampling preceded each patch test application. This clonotype was observed many times. The antigen is undetermined. Overall study findings and caveats: TCRs exceeding a frequency of 1 in 1000 stayed unchanged under DPC sensitization.

The library labeled individual cDNA molecules by adding unique molecular identifiers to them. TCRdb passed the RACE reads through MiXCR, listing each CDR3 protein once. Of approximately 43,000 distinct CDR3 sequences in the sample, 3% to 4.5% were seen once. The TCR sequence derives from a man aged 45-65 years with alopecia areata. Some clones in this sample may be carry-over from other donors' samples. The gene calls are TRBV20-1 and TRBJ2-7; weak D call: TRBD2 (5 bases). Sequencing was performed on whole blood, taken in connection with sensitization to the hapten diphenylcyclopropenone (DPC). The CDR3 protein is CSASSGGSEQYF. CDR3 bases: TGCAGTGCATCAAGCGGTGGGAGCGAGCAGTACTTC.